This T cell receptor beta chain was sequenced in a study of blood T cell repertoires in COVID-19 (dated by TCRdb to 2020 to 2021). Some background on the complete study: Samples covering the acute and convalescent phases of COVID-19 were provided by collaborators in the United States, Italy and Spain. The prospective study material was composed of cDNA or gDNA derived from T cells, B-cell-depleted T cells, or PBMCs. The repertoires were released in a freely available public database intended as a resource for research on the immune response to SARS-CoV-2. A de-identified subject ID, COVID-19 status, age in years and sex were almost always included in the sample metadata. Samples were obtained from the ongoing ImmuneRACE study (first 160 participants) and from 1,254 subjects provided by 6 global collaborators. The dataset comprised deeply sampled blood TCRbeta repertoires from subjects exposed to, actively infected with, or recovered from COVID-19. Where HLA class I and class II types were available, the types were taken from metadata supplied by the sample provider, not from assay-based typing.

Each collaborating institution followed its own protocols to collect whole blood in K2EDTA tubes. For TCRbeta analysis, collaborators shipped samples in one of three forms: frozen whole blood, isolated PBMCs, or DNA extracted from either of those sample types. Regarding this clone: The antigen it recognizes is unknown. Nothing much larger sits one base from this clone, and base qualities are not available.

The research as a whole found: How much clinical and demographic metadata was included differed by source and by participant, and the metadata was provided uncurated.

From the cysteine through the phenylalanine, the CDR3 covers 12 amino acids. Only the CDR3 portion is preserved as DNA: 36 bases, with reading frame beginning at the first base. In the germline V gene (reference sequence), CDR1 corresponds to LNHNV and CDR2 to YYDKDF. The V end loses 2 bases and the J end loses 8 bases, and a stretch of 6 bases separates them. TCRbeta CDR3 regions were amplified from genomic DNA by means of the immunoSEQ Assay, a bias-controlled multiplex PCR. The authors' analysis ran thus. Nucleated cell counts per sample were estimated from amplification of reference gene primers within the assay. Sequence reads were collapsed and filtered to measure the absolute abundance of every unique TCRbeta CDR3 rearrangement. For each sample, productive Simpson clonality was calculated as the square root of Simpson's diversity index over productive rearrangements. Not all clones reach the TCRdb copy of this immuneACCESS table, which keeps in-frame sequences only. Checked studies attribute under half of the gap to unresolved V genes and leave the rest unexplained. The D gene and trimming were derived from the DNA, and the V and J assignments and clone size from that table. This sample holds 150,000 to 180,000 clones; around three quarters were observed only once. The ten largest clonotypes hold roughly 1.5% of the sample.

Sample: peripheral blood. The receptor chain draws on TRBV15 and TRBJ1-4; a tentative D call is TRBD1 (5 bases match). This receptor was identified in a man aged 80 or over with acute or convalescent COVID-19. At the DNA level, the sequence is TGTGCCACCAGCAGACAGGGAGAAAAACTGTTTTTT. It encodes CATSRQGEKLFF.